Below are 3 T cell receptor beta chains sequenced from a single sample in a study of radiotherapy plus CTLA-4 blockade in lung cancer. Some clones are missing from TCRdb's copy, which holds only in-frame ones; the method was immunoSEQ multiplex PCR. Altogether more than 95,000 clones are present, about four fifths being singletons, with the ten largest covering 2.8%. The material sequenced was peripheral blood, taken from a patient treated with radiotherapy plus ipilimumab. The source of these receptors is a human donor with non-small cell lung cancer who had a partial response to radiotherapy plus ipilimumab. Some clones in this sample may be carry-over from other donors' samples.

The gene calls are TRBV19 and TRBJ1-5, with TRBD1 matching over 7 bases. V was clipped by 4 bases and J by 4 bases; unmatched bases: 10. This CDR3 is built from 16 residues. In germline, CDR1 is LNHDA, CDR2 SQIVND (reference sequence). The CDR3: CASSTETGRINQPQHF. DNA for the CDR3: TGTGCCAGTAGTACTGAGACAGGGAGGATAAATCAGCCCCAGCATTTT.

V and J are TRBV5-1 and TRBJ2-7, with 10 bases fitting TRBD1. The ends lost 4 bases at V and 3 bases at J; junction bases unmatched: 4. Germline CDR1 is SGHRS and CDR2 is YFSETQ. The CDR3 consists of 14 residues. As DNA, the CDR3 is TGCGCCAGCAGCGACGGACAGGGGGTCTACGAGCAGTACTTC. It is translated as CASSDGQGVYEQYF. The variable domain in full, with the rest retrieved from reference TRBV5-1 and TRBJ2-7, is KAGVTQTPRYLIKTRGQQVTLSCSPISGHRSVSWYQQTPGQGLQFLFEYFSETQRNKGNFPGRFSGRQFSNSRSEMNVSTLELGDSALYLCASSDGQGVYEQYFGPGTRLTVT.

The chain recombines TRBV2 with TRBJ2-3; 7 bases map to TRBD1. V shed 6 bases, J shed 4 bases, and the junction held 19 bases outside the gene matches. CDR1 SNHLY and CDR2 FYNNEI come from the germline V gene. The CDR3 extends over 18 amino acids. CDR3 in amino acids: CASRGPSWTGLSPDTQYF. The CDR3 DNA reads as TGTGCCAGCAGGGGACCCTCCTGGACAGGACTGAGTCCAGATACGCAGTATTTT.